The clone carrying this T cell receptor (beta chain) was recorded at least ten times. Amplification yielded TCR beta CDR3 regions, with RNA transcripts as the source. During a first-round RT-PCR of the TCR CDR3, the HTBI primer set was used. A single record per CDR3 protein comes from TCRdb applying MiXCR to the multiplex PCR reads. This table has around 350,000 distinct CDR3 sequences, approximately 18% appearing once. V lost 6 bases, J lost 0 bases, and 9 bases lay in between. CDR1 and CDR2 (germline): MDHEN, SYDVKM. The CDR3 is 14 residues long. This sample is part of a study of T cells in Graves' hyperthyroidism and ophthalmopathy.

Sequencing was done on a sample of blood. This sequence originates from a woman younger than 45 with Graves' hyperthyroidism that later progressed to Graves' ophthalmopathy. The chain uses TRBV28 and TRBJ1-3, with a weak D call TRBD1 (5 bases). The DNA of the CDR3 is TGTGCCAGCAGCACAGGACGCTCTGGAAACACCATATATTTT. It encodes CASSTGRSGNTIYF.